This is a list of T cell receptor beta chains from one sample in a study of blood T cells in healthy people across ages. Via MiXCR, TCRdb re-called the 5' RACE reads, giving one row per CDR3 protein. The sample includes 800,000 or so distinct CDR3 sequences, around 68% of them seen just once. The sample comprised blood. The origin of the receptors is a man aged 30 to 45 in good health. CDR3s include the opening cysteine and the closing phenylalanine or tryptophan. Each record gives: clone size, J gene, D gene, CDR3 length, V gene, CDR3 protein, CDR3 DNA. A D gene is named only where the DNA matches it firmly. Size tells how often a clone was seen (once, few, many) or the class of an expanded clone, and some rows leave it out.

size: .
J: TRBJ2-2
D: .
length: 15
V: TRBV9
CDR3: CASSTRDGVYGELFF
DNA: TGTGCCAGCAGCACACGGGACGGAGTTTACGGGGAGCTGTTTTTT

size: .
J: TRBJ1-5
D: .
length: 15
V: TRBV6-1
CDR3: CASSAQTVSNQPQHF
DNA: TGTGCCAGCAGTGCGCAAACGGTTAGCAATCAGCCCCAGCATTTT

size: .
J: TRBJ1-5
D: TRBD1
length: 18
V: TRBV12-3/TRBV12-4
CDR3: CASSSNAPGQGGNQPQHF
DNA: TGTGCCAGCAGTTCCAACGCTCCGGGACAGGGGGGCAATCAGCCCCAGCATTTT

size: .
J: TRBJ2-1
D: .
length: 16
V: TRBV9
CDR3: CASSAKEGGPYNEQFF
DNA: TGTGCCAGCAGCGCGAAGGAGGGAGGCCCCTACAATGAGCAGTTCTTC

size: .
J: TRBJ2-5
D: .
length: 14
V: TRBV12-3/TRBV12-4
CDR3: CASSVGPMSETQYF
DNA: TGTGCCAGCAGTGTAGGGCCGATGAGCGAGACCCAGTACTTC

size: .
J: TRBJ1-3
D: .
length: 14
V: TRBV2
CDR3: CASSNRVSGNTIYF
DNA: TGTGCCAGCAGTAACAGGGTCTCTGGAAACACCATATATTTT

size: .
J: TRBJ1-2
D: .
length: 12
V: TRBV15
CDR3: CATSSFVTGYTF
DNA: TGTGCCACCAGCAGCTTTGTGACTGGCTACACCTTC

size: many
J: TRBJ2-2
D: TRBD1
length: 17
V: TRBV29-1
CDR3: CSVVGPRDRGYTGELFF
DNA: TGCAGCGTTGTGGGGCCTCGGGACAGGGGATACACCGGGGAGCTGTTTTTT

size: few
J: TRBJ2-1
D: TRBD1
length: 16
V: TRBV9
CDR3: CASSVEGTGIYNEQFF
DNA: TGTGCCAGCAGCGTAGAAGGGACAGGGATCTACAATGAGCAGTTCTTC

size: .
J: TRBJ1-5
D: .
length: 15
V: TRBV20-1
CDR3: CSARDPAVDNQPQHF
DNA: TGCAGTGCTAGAGATCCGGCGGTGGATAATCAGCCCCAGCATTTT

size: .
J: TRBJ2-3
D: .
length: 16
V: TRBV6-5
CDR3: CASSFSTGAPTDTQYF
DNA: TGTGCCAGCAGTTTCTCAACGGGGGCCCCCACAGATACGCAGTATTTT

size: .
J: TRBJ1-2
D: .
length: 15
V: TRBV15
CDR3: CATSRQGRHAYGYTF
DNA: TGTGCCACCAGCAGACAGGGGCGTCATGCCTATGGCTACACCTTC

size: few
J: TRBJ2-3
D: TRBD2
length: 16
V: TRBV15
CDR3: CATSRDRSGGPDTQYF
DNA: TGTGCCACCAGCAGAGATCGGAGCGGGGGGCCAGATACGCAGTATTTT

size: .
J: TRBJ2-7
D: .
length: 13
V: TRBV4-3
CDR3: CASSQAPGYEQYF
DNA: TGCGCCAGCAGCCAAGCCCCCGGATACGAGCAGTACTTC

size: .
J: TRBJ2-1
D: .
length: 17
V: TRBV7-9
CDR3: CASSSRPLGENHNEQFF
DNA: TGTGCCAGCAGCTCTAGACCCCTAGGTGAAAACCACAATGAGCAGTTCTTC

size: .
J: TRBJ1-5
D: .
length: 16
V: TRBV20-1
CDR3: CSARDPTGTANQPQHF
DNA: TGCAGTGCTAGAGATCCAACCGGGACCGCCAATCAGCCCCAGCATTTT

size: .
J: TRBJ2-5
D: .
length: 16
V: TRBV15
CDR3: CATSREWRRYEETQYF
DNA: TGTGCCACCAGCAGAGAGTGGAGGAGGTATGAAGAGACCCAGTACTTC

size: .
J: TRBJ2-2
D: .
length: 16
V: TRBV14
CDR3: CASSQVEDTNTGELFF
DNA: TGTGCCAGCAGCCAAGTTGAAGACACCAACACCGGGGAGCTGTTTTTT

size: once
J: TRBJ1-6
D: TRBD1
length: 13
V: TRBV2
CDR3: CACRTGRNSPLHF
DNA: TGTGCCTGTCGGACAGGGAGGAATTCACCCCTCCACTTT

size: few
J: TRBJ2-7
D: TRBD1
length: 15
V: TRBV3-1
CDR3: CASSQESTGSYEQYF
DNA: TGTGCCAGCAGCCAAGAATCGACAGGGTCCTACGAGCAGTACTTC

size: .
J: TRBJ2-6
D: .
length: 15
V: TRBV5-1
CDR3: CASSLGQEGADVLTF
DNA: TGCGCCAGCAGCTTGGGACAGGAAGGGGCCGACGTCCTGACTTTC

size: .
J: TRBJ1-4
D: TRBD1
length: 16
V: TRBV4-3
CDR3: CASSQRPGQRNEKLFF
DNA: TGCGCCAGCAGCCAACGCCCGGGACAGCGAAATGAAAAACTGTTTTTT

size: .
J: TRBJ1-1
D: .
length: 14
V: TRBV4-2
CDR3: CASSQEASVTEAFF
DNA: TGTGCCAGCAGCCAAGAGGCTTCCGTTACTGAAGCTTTCTTT

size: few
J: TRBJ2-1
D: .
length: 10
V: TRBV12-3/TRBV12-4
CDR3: CASTPGPQFF
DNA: TGTGCCAGCACCCCGGGACCGCAGTTCTTC

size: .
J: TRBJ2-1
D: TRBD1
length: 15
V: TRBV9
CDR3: CASSVGGTGVNEQFF
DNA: TGTGCCAGCAGCGTAGGGGGGACAGGGGTGAATGAGCAGTTCTTC

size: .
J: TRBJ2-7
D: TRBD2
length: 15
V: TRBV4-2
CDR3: CASSQAHGGSYEQYF
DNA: TGTGCCAGCAGCCAAGCTCACGGGGGGAGCTACGAGCAGTACTTC

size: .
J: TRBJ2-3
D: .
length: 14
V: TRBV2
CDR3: CASTGESSTDTQYF
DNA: TGTGCCAGCACCGGGGAATCTAGCACAGATACGCAGTATTTT

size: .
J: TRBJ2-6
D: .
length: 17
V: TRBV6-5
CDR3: CASSYWQGGTGANVLTF
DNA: TGTGCCAGCAGTTACTGGCAGGGGGGGACTGGGGCCAACGTCCTGACTTTC

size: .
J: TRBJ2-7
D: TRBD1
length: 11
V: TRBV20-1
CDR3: CSFGQGNEQYF
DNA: TGCAGTTTTGGACAGGGGAACGAGCAGTACTTC

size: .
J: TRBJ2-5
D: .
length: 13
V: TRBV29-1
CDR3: CSADRDYQETQYF
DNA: TGCAGCGCTGATCGGGACTACCAAGAGACCCAGTACTTC

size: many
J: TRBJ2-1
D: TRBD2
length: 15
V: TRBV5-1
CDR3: CASSSVRSGVNEQFF
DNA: TGCGCCAGCAGCTCCGTTCGTAGCGGGGTTAATGAGCAGTTCTTC

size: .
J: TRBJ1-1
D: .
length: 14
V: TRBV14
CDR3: CASSQDSFFTEAFF
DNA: TGTGCCAGCAGCCAAGATTCATTTTTCACTGAAGCTTTCTTT

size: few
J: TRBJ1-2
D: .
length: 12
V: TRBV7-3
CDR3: CASSAANYGYTF
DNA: TGTGCCAGCAGCGCAGCTAACTATGGCTACACCTTC

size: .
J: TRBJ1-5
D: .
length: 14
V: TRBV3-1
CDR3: CASSSGQSNQPQHF
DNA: TGTGCCAGCAGCTCCGGACAGAGCAATCAGCCCCAGCATTTT

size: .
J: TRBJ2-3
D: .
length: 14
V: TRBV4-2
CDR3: CASSQEGETDTQYF
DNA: TGTGCCAGCAGCCAAGAAGGTGAAACAGATACGCAGTATTTT

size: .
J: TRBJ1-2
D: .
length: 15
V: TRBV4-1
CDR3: CASSPGSKSREGYTF
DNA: TGCGCCAGCAGCCCCGGGAGTAAATCCCGAGAGGGCTACACCTTC

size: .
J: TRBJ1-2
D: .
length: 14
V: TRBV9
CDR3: CASSVMRGKDGHTF
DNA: TGTGCCAGCAGCGTAATGAGGGGGAAGGATGGCCACACCTTC

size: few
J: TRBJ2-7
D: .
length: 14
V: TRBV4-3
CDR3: CASSQDFFNYEQYF
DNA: TGCGCCAGCAGCCAAGACTTTTTTAACTACGAGCAGTACTTC

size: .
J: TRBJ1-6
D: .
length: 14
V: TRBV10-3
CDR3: CAISATGPNSPLHF
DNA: TGTGCCATCAGTGCAACAGGCCCTAATTCACCCCTCCACTTT

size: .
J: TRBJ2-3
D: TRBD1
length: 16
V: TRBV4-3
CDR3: CASSPQLDRVGDTQYF
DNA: TGCGCCAGCAGCCCGCAGTTAGACAGGGTCGGTGATACGCAGTATTTT

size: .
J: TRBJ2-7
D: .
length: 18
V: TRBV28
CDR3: CASSLSLNSRGPNYEQYF
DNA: TGTGCCAGCAGTTTATCCCTCAATTCCAGGGGACCCAACTACGAGCAGTACTTC

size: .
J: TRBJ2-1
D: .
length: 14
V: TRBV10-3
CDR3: CAISAVAYRNEQFF
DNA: TGTGCCATCAGTGCGGTAGCTTACCGCAATGAGCAGTTCTTC

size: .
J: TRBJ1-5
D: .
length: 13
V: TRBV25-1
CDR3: CASSEYSGQPQHF
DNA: TGTGCCAGCAGTGAATATTCCGGTCAGCCCCAGCATTTT

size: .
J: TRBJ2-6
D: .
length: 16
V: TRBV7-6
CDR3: CASSWDKASGANVLTF
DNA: TGTGCCAGCAGCTGGGACAAGGCCTCTGGGGCCAACGTCCTGACTTTC

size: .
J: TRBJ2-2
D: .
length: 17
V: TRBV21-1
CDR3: CASSTRRDSSNTGELFF
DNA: TGTGCCAGCAGCACCCGGCGGGACAGTTCGAACACCGGGGAGCTGTTTTTT

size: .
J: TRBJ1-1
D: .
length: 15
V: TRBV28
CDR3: CASSLRPPLNTEAFF
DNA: TGTGCCAGCAGTTTAAGACCCCCACTGAACACTGAAGCTTTCTTT

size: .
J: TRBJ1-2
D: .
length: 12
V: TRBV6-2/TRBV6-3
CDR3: CASTPRSYGYTF
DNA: TGTGCCAGCACCCCCCGCAGTTATGGCTACACCTTC

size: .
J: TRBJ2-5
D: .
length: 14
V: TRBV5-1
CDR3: CASSLAAGIETQYF
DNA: TGCGCCAGCAGCTTGGCGGCAGGGATAGAGACCCAGTACTTC

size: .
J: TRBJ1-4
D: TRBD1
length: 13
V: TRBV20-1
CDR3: CSAADRGSEKLFF
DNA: TGCAGTGCCGCGGACAGGGGATCGGAAAAACTGTTTTTT

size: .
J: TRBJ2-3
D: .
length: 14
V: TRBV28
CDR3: CASSLGGGFDTQYF
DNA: TGTGCCAGCAGTTTAGGGGGAGGATTCGATACGCAGTATTTT

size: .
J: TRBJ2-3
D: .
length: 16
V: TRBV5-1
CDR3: CASSSTFGGPTDTQYF
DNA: TGCGCCAGCAGCTCCACTTTCGGGGGACCCACAGATACGCAGTATTTT

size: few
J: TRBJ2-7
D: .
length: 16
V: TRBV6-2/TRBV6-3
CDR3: CASSNPLRVFPNEQYF
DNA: TGTGCCAGCAGTAACCCACTCAGGGTGTTTCCCAACGAGCAGTACTTC